Presented here are 24 T cell receptor beta chains from one specimen sequenced in a study of metastatic and nonmetastatic thyroid tumors. TCRdb re-clonotyped the PCR reads via MiXCR. The profile covers approximately 50,000 clones, with approximately 4.1% appearing a single time and over 9% taken by the ten largest. Every patient underwent thyroid surgery untreated. Sequencing input: blood. The receptors derive from a female donor with papillary thyroid cancer or a benign thyroid nodule (not recorded which). Some clones in this sample may be carry-over from other donors' samples.

This clone was observed a few times. V and J are TRBV6-4 and TRBJ1-6; D gene ambiguous. V dropped 6 bases and J dropped 3 bases, with 12 bases sitting between them. The germline CDR1 and CDR2 sequences are MRHNA and SNTAGT. This CDR3 contains 15 residues. The CDR3 protein is CASSVLGDYNSPLHF. Written as DNA, the CDR3 is TGTGCCAGCAGCGTTTTGGGCGACTATAATTCACCCCTCCACTTT.

This clone was recorded a few times. Mismatch with germline at one junction end may stem from a read error. The rearrangement links TRBV27 to TRBJ1-6; TRBD1 matches 7 bases. Per the germline V gene, CDR1 is MNHEY and CDR2 is SMNVEV (reference sequence). CDR3 length: 15 amino acids. The chain's CDR3 is CASSFGDSENSPIHF. DNA of the CDR3: TGTGCCAGCAGTTTCGGGGACAGCGAGAATTCACCCATCCACTTT.

This clone was seen many times. Other nucleotide sequences from this sample produce the same CDR3. This chain connects TRBV6-1 to TRBJ2-5; TRBD1 matches 8 bases. The germline V gene has CDR1 MNHNS and CDR2 SASEGT. V was clipped by 5 bases and J by 5 bases; unmatched bases: 4. The CDR3 sequence is 13 residues long. In nucleotides, the CDR3 is TGTGCCAGCAGTTGGACAGGGAAGGAGACCCAGTACTTC. Translation: CASSWTGKETQYF.

The chain combines TRBV6-8 with TRBJ1-2, with D maybe TRBD1 (5 bases). Germline CDR1 is MNHGY and CDR2 is SAAAGT. The V end lost 0 bases, the J end lost 6 bases, and 14 bases lay between the germline ends. CDR3 length: 15 residues. Here the CDR3 DNA reads TGTGCCAGCAGTTACTCGAGTCAAGGGGTTGATGGCTACACCTTC. Protein: CASSYSSQGVDGYTF.

This clone came up many times. As DNA, the CDR3 is TGTGCCAGCAGCAGACAGGGTTTCTCCTACGAGCAGTACTTC. Translation: CASSRQGFSYEQYF. The J gene is TRBJ2-7, the V gene TRBV27, with TRBD1 identical over 7 bases. CDR1 is MNHEY, CDR2 SMNVEV, per germline (reference sequence). V lost 6 bases and J lost 0; bases outside the gene matches: 5. This CDR3 has 14 residues.

This clone was seen repeatedly, ten times or more. The V call is TRBV28, the J call TRBJ1-4, with D possibly being TRBD1 (6 bases). The V end lost 3 bases, the J end lost 8 bases, and 16 bases lay between the germline ends. The germline V gene has CDR1 MDHEN and CDR2 SYDVKM. The CDR3 consists of 15 residues. The CDR3 region is CASSFAGGDREKLFF. In DNA, the CDR3 is TGTGCCAGCAGTTTCGCCGGGGGCGATCGGGAAAAACTGTTTTTT.

This clone was counted many times. The same CDR3 also results from other DNA sequences found in this sample. This chain connects TRBV27 to TRBJ2-4, with D tentatively TRBD2 (5 bases). V shed 6 bases and J shed 1 base, with 7 bases lying between them. The length of the CDR3 is 13 residues. Germline assignment: CDR1 MNHEY and CDR2 SMNVEV (reference sequence). The CDR3 nucleotides are TGTGCCAGCAGGGGAGCGGCCAAAAACATTCAGTACTTC. Amino acids: CASRGAAKNIQYF.

This clone was found a few times. The chain recombines TRBV11-3 with TRBJ1-3; possible D gene TRBD1, 6 bases. Germline lookup yields CDR1 SGHNT and CDR2 YENEEA. V lost 4 bases, J lost 4 bases, and 11 bases lay in between. This CDR3 is 14 amino acids long. CDR3 in amino acids: CASSSRGTGNTIYF. In nucleotides, the CDR3 is TGTGCCAGCAGCTCCAGGGGAACGGGAAACACCATATATTTT.

This clone was found many times. The chain is built from TRBV30 and TRBJ2-1; 9 bases agree with TRBD2. This CDR3 is 18 amino acids long. The junction had 13 bases not matched to a gene; V was cut back by 3 bases and J by 1 base. Germline CDR1 and CDR2: GTSNPN and SVGIG (reference sequence). The CDR3 coding sequence is TGTGCCTGGAGCCAAGGCGGGAGGGCCTTGACGTCCTACAATGAGCAGTTCTTC. This sequence encodes CAWSQGGRALTSYNEQFF. Variable domain in full (rest from reference TRBV30 and TRBJ2-1): SQTIHQWPATLVQPVGSPLSLECTVEGTSNPNLYWYRQAAGRGLQLLFYSVGIGQISSEVPQNLSASRPQDRQFILSSKKLLLSDSGFYLCAWSQGGRALTSYNEQFFGPGTRLTVL.

There are many counts of this clone. This chain joins TRBV11-2 and TRBJ1-3, with a weak D call TRBD1 (5 bases). The CDR3 has 15 residues. V was shortened by 4 bases and J by 0 bases, with 10 bases between the two germline ends. Germline loops: CDR1 SGHAT, CDR2 FQNNGV. The CDR3 spells CASSSGRSSGNTIYF. The DNA of the CDR3 is TGTGCCAGCAGCTCGGGACGGAGCTCTGGAAACACCATATATTTT. The variable domain in full, with the rest retrieved from reference TRBV11-2 and TRBJ1-3, is EAGVAQSPRYKIIEKRQSVAFWCNPISGHATLYWYQQILGQGPKLLIQFQNNGVVDDSQLPKDRFSAERLKGVDSTLKIQPAKLEDSAVYLCASSSGRSSGNTIYFGEGSWLTVV.

This clone was detected many times. The rearrangement uses TRBV7-2 and TRBJ2-1, with D tentatively TRBD1 or TRBD2 (5 bases each). In germline, CDR1 is SGHTA, CDR2 FQGNSA. Trimming stripped 5 bases from V and 0 bases from J, with 8 bases between. CDR3 size: 14 residues. The CDR3 loop reads CASSRDGSYNEQFF. CDR3 sequence (DNA): TGTGCCAGCAGCCGGGACGGCTCCTACAATGAGCAGTTCTTC.

This clone was seen at least ten times. The gene calls are TRBV5-1 and TRBJ1-6, with D unresolved. The CDR3 loop spans 14 amino acids. Germline V CDR1 and CDR2: SGHRS, YFSETQ. Trimming took off 0 bases at V and 5 bases at J, with 6 bases between the two ends. The CDR3 DNA follows: TGCGCCAGCAGCTTGGCGACTCATAATTCACCCCTCCACTTT. This sequence encodes CASSLATHNSPLHF.

This clone was counted at least ten times. This chain connects TRBV20-1 to TRBJ2-3; maybe TRBD2 (6 bases). The germline CDR1 and CDR2 sequences are DFQATT and SNEGSKA (reference sequence). The V end was cut by 2 bases, the J end by 1 base, with 16 bases between. This CDR3 region has 16 residues. The CDR3 reads CSARNSGGIGTDTQYF. The CDR3 DNA is TGCAGTGCTAGAAATAGCGGCGGGATAGGCACAGATACGCAGTATTTT.

Concerning this clone: This could be a read error, since a much larger clone is one nucleotide away. This chain uses TRBV30 with TRBJ2-2, with 7 bases matching TRBD1. V lost 5 bases, J lost 6 bases, and 18 bases stayed unmatched. This CDR3 contains 17 residues. The germline V gene encodes CDR1 GTSNPN and CDR2 SVGIG (reference sequence). CDR3 sequence reads: CAWQRLTGTVNPGELFF. The CDR3, as DNA: TGTGCCTGGCAGAGACTTACCGGGACAGTTAATCCCGGGGAGCTGTTTTTT.

This clone was observed many times. The DNA of the CDR3 is TGTGCCAGCAGCGCAACAACAGGGGGCGGTCATTCACCCCTCCACTTT. Its translation: CASSATTGGGHSPLHF. J is TRBJ1-6 and V is TRBV5-6; TRBD1 agrees at 9 bases. Germline V lookup: CDR1 SGHDT, CDR2 YYEEEE. Trimming cost V 4 bases and J 8 bases; bases outside gene matches: 10. The CDR3 length is 16 residues. The entire variable domain, with the rest obtained from reference TRBV5-6 and TRBJ1-6, is as follows: DAGVTQSPTHLIKTRGQQVTLRCSPKSGHDTVSWYQQALGQGPQFIFQYYEEEERQRGNFPDRFSGHQFPNYSSELNVNALLLGDSALYLCASSATTGGGHSPLHFGNGTRLTVT.

Concerning this clone: Since a much larger clone is just one base distant, this may be a read error. The chain has TRBV18 and TRBJ1-6; D remains unclear. Germline V gene lookup returns CDR1 KGHSH and CDR2 LQKENI. Trimming took 4 bases from V and 6 from J, leaving 13 bases between them. The CDR3 loop spans 15 amino acids. CDR3 in amino acids: CASSHGTASNSPLHF. In DNA, the CDR3 is TGTGCCAGCTCACACGGTACGGCCTCTAATTCACCCCTCCACTTT.

The chain recombines TRBV10-1 with TRBJ1-6; D ambiguous. Trimming pared 2 bases from V and 3 bases from J, leaving 14 bases between. CDR3 length equals 17 residues. CDR1 is WNHNN, CDR2 SYGVQD, per germline (reference sequence). CDR3 region: CASSEGEEGNYNSPLHF. Written as DNA, the CDR3 is TGCGCCAGCAGTGAGGGCGAAGAGGGAAACTATAATTCACCCCTCCACTTT.

This clone was counted at least ten times. The chain has TRBV11-3 and TRBJ2-2, with D hard to call. This CDR3 spans 14 amino acids. V gave up 1 base and J gave up 4 bases, with 7 bases separating them. Germline V gives CDR1 SGHNT, CDR2 YENEEA. The DNA for the CDR3 is TGTGCCAGCAGCTTAGGGCGCGCCACCGGGGAGCTGTTTTTT. Its protein is CASSLGRATGELFF.

This clone turned up a few times. V and J are TRBV20-1 and TRBJ2-1; a weak D match, TRBD2 (5 bases). Looked up from germline, CDR1 is DFQATT and CDR2 is SNEGSKA (reference sequence). The CDR3 is 14 residues long. V dropped 4 bases and J dropped 2 bases, with 12 bases sitting between them. CDR3 bases: TGCAGTGCTAATAGCGAGGTTACCTACAATGAGCAGTTCTTC. It specifies CSANSEVTYNEQFF.

This clone was seen only a few times. The chain uses TRBV12-3 or TRBV12-4 and TRBJ2-3; 12 bases line up with TRBD2. The J segment lost 7 bases and the V segment lost 6 bases, leaving 8 bases of the junction unmatched. The length of the CDR3 is 15 residues. In DNA, the CDR3 is TGTGCCAGCAGCCCGGGACTAGCGGGTTCTTATACGCAGTATTTT. This sequence encodes CASSPGLAGSYTQYF.

This chain links TRBV30 with TRBJ1-2, with 9 nucleotides matching TRBD1. From germline, CDR1 is GTSNPN and CDR2 SVGIG (reference sequence). J gave up 5 bases and V 0 bases, and 4 bases lay outside the gene matches. The CDR3 sequence is 14 residues long. The CDR3 DNA is TGTGCCTGGAGTGTAGGGACAGGGAATTATGGCTACACCTTC. Translation gives CAWSVGTGNYGYTF.

This clone has just a few counts. The germline gene is not matched at one end of the junction; a read error may be the cause. The chain is built from TRBV5-1 and TRBJ2-2, with D tentatively TRBD2 (5 bases). There are 15 residues in the CDR3. Germline V gene sequence: CDR1 SGHRS, CDR2 YFSETQ. The CDR3 region has the DNA TGTGCCAGCAGCTCCTCGACGGGGAACACCGGGAAGCTGTTTTTT. Its protein product is CASSSSTGNTGKLFF.

This clone has ten or more counts. Germline is not matched at one junction end, which may reflect a read error. The gene calls are TRBV9 and TRBJ2-1; D remains unclear. Germline V lookup: CDR1 SGDLS, CDR2 YYNGEE. The CDR3 is made up of 11 amino acids. CDR3 protein: CASSGPGPKVF. The CDR3 region has the DNA TGTGCCAGCAGCGGACCGGGCCCAAAGGTCTTC.

This clone appeared many times. CDR3 amino acids: CASSDERESGELFF. Written as DNA, the CDR3 is TGTGCCAGCAGTGACGAGCGGGAATCCGGGGAGCTGTTTTTT. The chain couples TRBV6-4 to TRBJ2-2; the match to TRBD2 covers 7 bases. V gave up 2 bases and J gave up 6 bases; unmatched junction bases: 3. CDR3 length: 14 residues. Germline V gives CDR1 MRHNA, CDR2 SNTAGT.